The 31 T cell receptor beta chains in this list originate from one sample, sequenced in a study of cytomegalovirus exposure and HLA in healthy donors. The PCR had 60 Vbeta and 13 Jbeta primers. Here immunoSEQ multiplex PCR was the method, and the copy in TCRdb shows in-frame clones only, minus some. The sample has about 74,000 clones; approximately 70% are singletons. The specimen was PBMCs. The receptors stem from a woman aged 40 to 55 in good health and CMV-seropositive.

The chain recombines TRBV6-4 with TRBJ2-6; tentative D call: TRBD2 (5 bases). CDR3 length: 16 amino acids. Germline loops: CDR1 MRHNA, CDR2 SNTAGT. Trimming pared 0 bases from V and 4 bases from J, leaving 10 bases between. The CDR3 sequence: CASSDSSSTGANVLTF. CDR3 in DNA: TGTGCCAGCAGTGACTCGTCTAGCACCGGGGCCAACGTCCTGACTTTC.

V is TRBV30 and J is TRBJ2-5; TRBD1 matches at 7 bases. Germline CDR1 and CDR2: GTSNPN and SVGIG (reference sequence). The ends lost 2 bases at V and 2 bases at J; junction bases unmatched: 2. CDR3 length: 13 amino acids. CDR3 sequence reads: CAWSPGGQETQYF. The CDR3 DNA is TGTGCCTGGAGTCCAGGGGGACAAGAGACCCAGTACTTC.

This CDR3 reads CASSLSISSGGAQETQYF. The CDR3 region has the DNA TGTGCCAGCAGCTTATCTATCTCTAGCGGGGGGGCACAAGAGACCCAGTACTTC. The chain has TRBV7-2 and TRBJ2-5, with 12 bases aligning to TRBD2. With V trimmed by 2 bases and J by 2 bases, 9 bases remained unmatched. CDR1 is SGHTA and CDR2 is FQGNSA in the germline V gene. This CDR3 comprises 18 residues.

The table lists this clone with a few counts. The chain has TRBV13 and TRBJ2-7, with TRBD1 matching over 7 bases. Trimming took 7 bases from V and 6 from J; bases not matched to a gene: 9. The germline gives CDR1 PRHDT, CDR2 FYEKMQ (reference sequence). This CDR3 contains 13 residues. CDR3 sequence (DNA): TGTGCCAGCAACAACCGGGACAGCAGCGAGCAGTACTTC. Its translation is CASNNRDSSEQYF. Full variable domain (missing parts from reference TRBV13 and TRBJ2-7): AAGVIQSPRHLIKEKRETATLKCYPIPRHDTVYWYQQGPGQDPQFLISFYEKMQSDKGSIPDRFSAQQFSDYHSELNMSSLELGDSALYFCASNNRDSSEQYFGPGTRLTVT.

V is TRBV10-2 and J is TRBJ1-6; D uncertain. The CDR3 consists of 13 residues. The ends were cut back, 2 bases at V and 8 bases at J, with 7 bases in the middle. Germline CDR1 is WSHSY and CDR2 is SAAADI. CDR3 residues: CASSEAGDSPLHF. DNA for the CDR3: TGCGCCAGCAGTGAGGCCGGGGATTCACCCCTCCACTTT.

The chain uses TRBV28 and TRBJ2-7, with TRBD1 identical over 9 bases. This CDR3 is built from 13 residues. The germline V gene has CDR1 MDHEN and CDR2 SYDVKM. V shed 7 bases and J 3 bases; nucleotides not matched to a gene: 4. The CDR3 coding sequence is TGTGCCAGCAAGGGGACAGGGAACTACGAGCAGTACTTC. Translated, it gives CASKGTGNYEQYF. Based on the CDR3 plus reference TRBV28 and TRBJ2-7, the full variable domain is DVKVTQSSRYLVKRTGEKVFLECVQDMDHENMFWYRQDPGLGLRLIYFSYDVKMKEKGDIPEGYSVSREKKERFSLILESASTNQTSMYLCASKGTGNYEQYFGPGTRLTVT.

This chain joins TRBV30 and TRBJ2-3, with 11 bases matching TRBD2. CDR3 length: 18 residues. The V segment lost 1 base and the J segment 11 bases; nucleotides outside the gene matches: 20. Germline V gives CDR1 GTSNPN, CDR2 SVGIG (reference sequence). This chain's CDR3 is CAWSGGGGASGGSLGQYF. The CDR3 DNA follows: TGTGCCTGGAGTGGTGGTGGGGGTGCTAGCGGGGGGTCCTTAGGGCAGTATTTT.

J is TRBJ2-7 and V is TRBV28; 9 bases are shared with TRBD1. After removal of 6 bases from V and 2 bases from J, the junction contained 5 bases not matched to a gene. This CDR3 comprises 14 residues. Germline V gene sequence: CDR1 MDHEN, CDR2 SYDVKM. The DNA of the CDR3 is TGTGCCAGCAGCTCCGGGACAGGGACCTACGAGCAGTACTTC. Translated, it gives CASSSGTGTYEQYF.

CDR3 region: CASSSPPLAGEQETQYF. The CDR3 region has the DNA TGTGCCAGCAGCTCCCCCCCACTAGCGGGGGAACAAGAGACCCAGTACTTC. The chain employs TRBV13 and TRBJ2-5; 11 positions agree with TRBD2. The CDR3 spans 17 residues. CDR1 is PRHDT and CDR2 is FYEKMQ in the germline V gene (reference sequence). Germline trimming cut 4 bases from V and 2 bases from J; bases unmatched to any gene: 9.

The sample holds a few counts of this clone. The chain has TRBV6-1 and TRBJ1-2; D perhaps matches TRBD1 (6 bases). Germline values: CDR1 MNHNS, CDR2 SASEGT. V was cut by 2 bases and J by 3 bases, with 16 bases left in between. The CDR3 contains 16 residues. The CDR3 is CASSEHQGRRDYGYTF. The DNA for the CDR3 is TGTGCCAGCAGTGAACACCAGGGGCGAAGAGACTATGGCTACACCTTC.

The chain uses TRBV5-1 and TRBJ1-1; tentatively, D is TRBD1 (5 bases). V shed 1 base and J shed 0 bases, with 13 bases lying between them. This CDR3 spans 16 amino acids. Per germline, CDR1 SGHRS and CDR2 YFSETQ. CDR3: CASSLLTADMNTEAFF. Written as DNA, the CDR3 is TGCGCCAGCAGCTTGCTGACAGCAGACATGAACACTGAAGCTTTCTTT.

The chain is built from TRBV4-1 and TRBJ1-1; the D is unclear. V was cut by 2 bases and J by 0 bases, with 7 bases left in between. Per germline, CDR1 MGHRA and CDR2 YSYEKL. The CDR3 has 14 residues. The CDR3 DNA reads TGCGCCAGCAGCCAACCAACAATGAACACTGAAGCTTTCTTT. Its translation is CASSQPTMNTEAFF.

V and J are TRBV10-1 and TRBJ1-4; D gene ambiguous. The V and J ends lost 0 bases and 6 bases respectively, with 11 bases between them. The germline V gene has CDR1 WNHNN and CDR2 SYGVQD (reference sequence). There are 15 residues in the CDR3. The CDR3 DNA sequence: TGCGCCAGCAGTGAGTCAGTCGGGAAAGATGAAAAACTGTTTTTT. Protein: CASSESVGKDEKLFF.

This rearrangement joins TRBV11-2 to TRBJ2-5, with 9 bases fitting TRBD1. This CDR3 region has 14 residues. Germline CDR1 and CDR2: SGHAT and FQNNGV. The V and J ends lost 5 bases and 2 bases, in that order; junction bases with no gene match: 3. CDR3 in amino acids: CASSTGQGQETQYF. As DNA, the CDR3 is TGTGCCAGCAGCACAGGACAGGGGCAAGAGACCCAGTACTTC. The full variable domain, completed using reference TRBV11-2 and TRBJ2-5, is EAGVAQSPRYKIIEKRQSVAFWCNPISGHATLYWYQQILGQGPKLLIQFQNNGVVDDSQLPKDRFSAERLKGVDSTLKIQPAKLEDSAVYLCASSTGQGQETQYFGPGTRLLVL.

CDR3 residues: CSVVGQGSSYGYTF. DNA for the CDR3: TGCAGCGTTGTTGGGCAGGGGAGTAGCTATGGCTACACCTTC. The J gene is TRBJ1-2, the V gene TRBV29-1; D perhaps matches TRBD1 (6 bases). Germline assignment: CDR1 SQVTM and CDR2 ANQGSEA. The CDR3 length is 14 residues. V was pared by 4 bases and J by 4 bases, with 16 bases between.

This chain connects TRBV27 to TRBJ1-5; D call uncertain. The V end lost 5 bases, the J end lost 3 bases, and 11 bases lay between the germline ends. The CDR3 has 14 residues. Looked up from germline, CDR1 is MNHEY and CDR2 is SMNVEV (reference sequence). In DNA, the CDR3 is TGTGCCAGCAGTCTAGACGGAGACAATCAGCCCCAGCATTTT. It translates to CASSLDGDNQPQHF.

Here the CDR3 DNA reads TGTGCCAGCAGCTTAGCAGGGGTCAGGTACGAGCAGTACTTC. This encodes CASSLAGVRYEQYF. The genes are TRBV7-8 and TRBJ2-7; weak D call: TRBD1 (5 bases). The CDR3 has 14 residues. Germline V gene sequence: CDR1 SGHVS, CDR2 FQNEAQ. Trimming took 0 bases from V and 4 from J, leaving 10 bases between them.

V and J are TRBV19 and TRBJ2-7; 8 bases agree with TRBD2. Trimming removed 10 bases from V and 0 bases from J; junction bases left unmatched: 8. The germline CDR1 and CDR2 sequences are LNHDA and SQIVND (reference sequence). The CDR3 has 14 amino acids. The CDR3 coding sequence is TGTGCCACCAGTGTCAGCGGGAGCTCCTACGAGCAGTACTTC. Translation gives CATSVSGSSYEQYF. The full variable domain, rest sourced from reference TRBV19 and TRBJ2-7, is DGGITQSPKYLFRKEGQNVTLSCEQNLNHDAMYWYRQDPGQGLRLIYYSQIVNDFQKGDIAEGYSVSREKKESFPLTVTSAQKNPTAFYLCATSVSGSSYEQYFGPGTRLTVT.

This sequence joins TRBV19 and TRBJ1-5; 8 bases map to TRBD1. This CDR3 has 15 residues. Unmatched junction bases numbered 5, after V lost 3 bases and J lost 4 bases. Germline lookup yields CDR1 LNHDA and CDR2 SQIVND (reference sequence). The CDR3 is CASSIADRENQPQHF. The DNA for the CDR3 is TGTGCCAGTAGTATCGCGGACAGGGAAAATCAGCCCCAGCATTTT.

This clone turned up a few times. The V and J genes are TRBV28 and TRBJ1-4, with TRBD1 matching 12 bases. Germline CDR1 is MDHEN and CDR2 is SYDVKM. V dropped 3 bases and J dropped 7; count of bases not matched to a gene: 6. The CDR3 is 16 residues long. The CDR3 DNA is TGTGCCAGCAGTTTGCCCCCGGGACAGGGGGCTGAAAAACTGTTTTTT. Translated: CASSLPPGQGAEKLFF.

This clone was seen only a few times. The chain employs TRBV28 and TRBJ2-7; maybe TRBD1 (6 bases). The V end lost 6 bases, the J end lost 4 bases, and 13 bases lay between the germline ends. Germline CDR1 is MDHEN and CDR2 is SYDVKM. CDR3 length equals 13 residues. Written as DNA, the CDR3 is TGTGCCAGCAGGGACGGACAGAGATACGAGCAGTACTTC. This sequence encodes CASRDGQRYEQYF.

The chain employs TRBV2 and TRBJ2-7, with 9 bases matching TRBD1. The CDR3 is 15 residues long. With 8 bases clipped from V and 3 bases from J, the junction kept 11 bases outside the gene matches. Germline-derived CDR1 and CDR2 are SNHLY and FYNNEI. The CDR3 loop is CASWDGTGPYYEQYF. Here the CDR3 DNA reads TGTGCCAGCTGGGATGGGACAGGGCCCTACTACGAGCAGTACTTC.

This clone was counted only a few times. The CDR3 is CASSLTTGTRSYEQYF. Written as DNA, the CDR3 is TGCGCCAGCAGCTTAACAACAGGGACCCGCTCCTACGAGCAGTACTTC. This chain joins TRBV5-1 and TRBJ2-7, with D possibly matching TRBD1 (6 bases). The CDR3 loop spans 16 amino acids. V was pared by 2 bases and J by 0 bases, with 15 bases between. Germline V CDR1 and CDR2: SGHRS, YFSETQ.

There are a few counts of this clone. This rearrangement joins TRBV10-3 to TRBJ2-7; possible D gene TRBD1, 6 bases. With 7 bases removed from V and 3 bases from J, the gap between germline ends came to 16 bases. Germline CDR1 is ENHRY and CDR2 is SYGVKD. This CDR3 has 14 residues. The CDR3 DNA sequence: TGTGCCATCACGCCCCGGGACAATCACTACGAGCAGTACTTC. It encodes CAITPRDNHYEQYF.

This clone was detected only once. A junction boundary mismatches the germline segment, possibly from a read error. Other nucleotide sequences in the sample specify the same CDR3. V is TRBV29-1 and J is TRBJ2-7; 9 bases align to TRBD2. Germline values: CDR1 SQVTM, CDR2 ANQGSEA. The length of the CDR3 is 15 residues. The CDR3 spells CSVEGLAGRTYEQYF. The CDR3 DNA sequence: TGCAGCGTTGAAGGGCTAGCGGGGAGAACCTACGAGCAGTATTTC.

In its sample, this clone was seen a few times. The chain is built from TRBV4-1 and TRBJ2-3; 8 nucleotides agree with TRBD2. Germline trimming cut 0 bases from V and 6 bases from J; bases unmatched to any gene: 14. CDR1 and CDR2 from the germline V gene are MGHRA and YSYEKL. The CDR3 length is 18 residues. In nucleotides, the CDR3 is TGCGCCAGCAGCCAAGATTTGGGGAATAGCGGGGCTCGGGATACGCAGTATTTT. This translates into CASSQDLGNSGARDTQYF.

The chain has TRBV5-1 and TRBJ1-1; 7 bases align to TRBD1. Germline values: CDR1 SGHRS, CDR2 YFSETQ. This CDR3 contains 15 residues. The V and J ends lost 5 bases and 1 base, in that order; junction bases with no gene match: 8. In DNA form, the CDR3 reads TGCGCCAGCAGTTATAGGGGGCCTGGGAACACTGAAGCTTTCTTT. It specifies CASSYRGPGNTEAFF. Full variable domain (rest looked up from reference TRBV5-1 and TRBJ1-1): KAGVTQTPRYLIKTRGQQVTLSCSPISGHRSVSWYQQTPGQGLQFLFEYFSETQRNKGNFPGRFSGRQFSNSRSEMNVSTLELGDSALYLCASSYRGPGNTEAFFGQGTRLTVV.

In DNA, the CDR3 is TGTGCCCGGGGTCGGTCTAGCGGTCAAGGGACAGATACGCAGTATTTT. Translating it yields CARGRSSGQGTDTQYF. The rearrangement links TRBV30 to TRBJ2-3, with 7 bases aligning to TRBD2. Germline values: CDR1 GTSNPN, CDR2 SVGIG (reference sequence). The CDR3 runs 16 residues. After removal of 8 bases from V and 3 bases from J, the junction contained 17 bases not matched to a gene. Combining the CDR3 with reference TRBV30 and TRBJ2-3 gives the whole variable domain SQTIHQWPATLVQPVGSPLSLECTVEGTSNPNLYWYRQAAGRGLQLLFYSVGIGQISSEVPQNLSASRPQDRQFILSSKKLLLSDSGFYLCARGRSSGQGTDTQYFGPGTRLTVL.

The chain is built from TRBV29-1 and TRBJ2-1, with 8 bases lining up with TRBD2. Germline-derived CDR1 and CDR2 are SQVTM and ANQGSEA. The CDR3 spans 13 residues. With V trimmed by 4 bases and J by 7 bases, 6 bases remained unmatched. This CDR3 is CSVARGGQNEQFF. The CDR3 nucleotides are TGCAGCGTTGCCCGGGGGGGCCAAAATGAGCAGTTCTTC.

In DNA form, the CDR3 reads TGTGCCAGTAGGACTAGCGGGACCAATGAGCAGTTCTTC. This sequence encodes CASRTSGTNEQFF. This chain links TRBV19 with TRBJ2-1; the match to TRBD2 covers 11 bases. V lost 6 bases, J lost 6 bases, and 1 base stayed unmatched. This CDR3 has 13 residues. CDR1 and CDR2 from the germline V gene are LNHDA and SQIVND (reference sequence).

The rearrangement joins TRBV7-9 to TRBJ2-7; D is uncertain. Trimming removed 7 bases from V and 1 base from J, with 8 bases in between. CDR1 is SEHNR and CDR2 is FQNEAQ in the germline V gene (reference sequence). The CDR3 has 12 residues. The DNA for the CDR3 is TGTGCCAGCACTGTTATTTCCTACGAGCAGTACTTC. Translating it yields CASTVISYEQYF.